The 22 T cell receptor beta chains below were found in one sample sequenced in a study of preoperative IRX-2 immunotherapy in early breast cancer. The data were produced by immunoSEQ multiplex PCR, yet TCRdb's version contains in-frame clones alone and is incomplete. The profile shows 24,000 or so clones, 70% to 90% of them singletons. Treatment here: preoperative locoregional IRX-2 cytokine immunotherapy. Sample: tumor tissue, taken after IRX-2 immunotherapy. Receptor source: a human donor with breast cancer.

The genes are TRBV6-5 and TRBJ1-1; D not certain. V lost 2 bases and J lost 2, with 3 bases in between. CDR3 length: 12 amino acids. CDR1 is MNHEY, CDR2 SVGAGI, per germline. As DNA, the CDR3 is TGTGCCAGCAGTTACAGAAACACTGAAGCTTTCTTT. Translation: CASSYRNTEAFF.

This chain joins TRBV6-5 and TRBJ1-1, with D perhaps TRBD1 (6 bases). V gave up 3 bases and J gave up 3 bases, with 17 bases separating them. Germline V gives CDR1 MNHEY, CDR2 SVGAGI. CDR3 length: 16 amino acids. The CDR3 DNA sequence: TGTGCCAGCAGTTATCATTCCGGGACAAGGCACACTGAAGCTTTCTTT. Its translation is CASSYHSGTRHTEAFF.

The chain couples TRBV27 to TRBJ1-2, with D tentatively TRBD1 (6 bases). Germline CDR1 is MNHEY and CDR2 is SMNVEV (reference sequence). The V end was cut by 4 bases, the J end by 4 bases, with 13 bases between. The CDR3 extends over 14 amino acids. DNA of the CDR3: TGTGCCAGCAGTTCTGGACAGCTAAGCTATGGCTACACCTTC. Translating gives CASSSGQLSYGYTF.

The V gene is TRBV11-2, the J gene TRBJ2-1; TRBD1 aligns across 9 bases. V lost 4 bases to trimming and J lost 7 bases; unmatched junction nucleotides: 5. This CDR3 is built from 14 residues. The germline gives CDR1 SGHAT, CDR2 FQNNGV. The DNA of the CDR3 is TGTGCCAGCAGCTGGATCGACAGGGGGAATGAGCAGTTCTTC. It codes for CASSWIDRGNEQFF. The full variable domain, with the rest looked up from reference TRBV11-2 and TRBJ2-1, is EAGVAQSPRYKIIEKRQSVAFWCNPISGHATLYWYQQILGQGPKLLIQFQNNGVVDDSQLPKDRFSAERLKGVDSTLKIQPAKLEDSAVYLCASSWIDRGNEQFFGPGTRLTVL.

V gene TRBV5-6 combines with J gene TRBJ2-5; D remains ambiguous. The last part of the DNA fits TRBJ2-7 better; the J call may be wrong. Germline-derived CDR1 and CDR2 are SGHDT and YYEEEE. The CDR3 is 13 residues long. CDR3 sequence: CASSLDTSYEQYF. The CDR3 bases are TGTGCCAGCAGCTTGGACACATCCTACGAGCAGTACTTC.

The V and J genes are TRBV27 and TRBJ2-3; a possible D gene is TRBD2 (7 bases). The CDR3 contains 15 residues. Between the trimmed V and J ends, which lost 6 bases and 4 bases, there was a span of 17 bases. Germline values: CDR1 MNHEY, CDR2 SMNVEV (reference sequence). The CDR3 DNA reads TGTGCCAGCAGCAGGTGGGGGGGCAGTTCAGATACGCAGTATTTT. Residues: CASSRWGGSSDTQYF.

J is TRBJ2-5 and V is TRBV28; 14 bases fit TRBD2. V shed 2 bases and J 5 bases; nucleotides not matched to a gene: 7. CDR1 and CDR2 from the germline V gene are MDHEN and SYDVKM. This CDR3 is 17 amino acids long. The CDR3: CASSLGLAGGIWETQYF. The CDR3 DNA follows: TGTGCCAGCAGTTTAGGACTAGCGGGGGGTATCTGGGAGACCCAGTACTTC.

This clone was counted between two and nine times. The chain carries TRBV28 and TRBJ2-7; 9 bases line up with TRBD1. The CDR3 length is 17 residues. Germline CDR1 reads MDHEN; CDR2 reads SYDVKM. V lost 5 bases and J lost 0; bases outside the gene matches: 11. The CDR3 DNA follows: TGTGCCAGCAGTGCCCGACCGGGGGGACAGGGCTCCTACGAGCAGTACGTC. Its protein is CASSARPGGQGSYEQYV.

The chain carries TRBV9 and TRBJ1-2; tentatively, D is TRBD1 (5 bases). The CDR3 consists of 13 residues. Germline V gene sequence: CDR1 SGDLS, CDR2 YYNGEE. V dropped 4 bases and J dropped 2 bases, with 9 bases sitting between them. DNA for the CDR3: TGTGCCAGCAGCCTGACAGAGAACTATGGCTACACCTTC. It translates to CASSLTENYGYTF.

The V gene is TRBV5-1, the J gene TRBJ2-4, with 8 bases identical to TRBD2. Germline-derived CDR1 and CDR2 are SGHRS and YFSETQ. The CDR3 contains 17 residues. J was trimmed by 4 bases and V by 0 bases; bases with no gene match: 9. CDR3 protein: CASSLGNGGAFKNIQYF. Here the CDR3 DNA reads TGCGCCAGCAGCTTGGGGAACGGGGGGGCGTTTAAAAACATTCAGTACTTC. Supplemented by reference TRBV5-1 and TRBJ2-4, the full variable domain reads KAGVTQTPRYLIKTRGQQVTLSCSPISGHRSVSWYQQTPGQGLQFLFEYFSETQRNKGNFPGRFSGRQFSNSRSEMNVSTLELGDSALYLCASSLGNGGAFKNIQYFGAGTRLSVL.

The V gene is TRBV4-1, the J gene TRBJ1-2; the D is unclear. CDR3 length: 16 residues. The germline V and J ends were trimmed by 1 base and 4 bases, with 16 bases remaining between them. Germline-derived CDR1 and CDR2 are MGHRA and YSYEKL. The CDR3 region is CASSQGPRGGSYGYTF. In DNA, the CDR3 is TGCGCCAGCAGCCAAGGGCCCCGGGGAGGAAGCTATGGCTACACCTTC.

In DNA form, the CDR3 reads TGCGCCAGCAGCCCCCAGGCTAGCGGGGGGGCAGAGACCCAGTACTTC. Translating gives CASSPQASGGAETQYF. The rearrangement uses TRBV5-1 and TRBJ2-5; 12 nucleotides match TRBD2. V shed 4 bases and J 4 bases; nucleotides not matched to a gene: 8. CDR3 length: 16 amino acids. CDR1 SGHRS and CDR2 YFSETQ come from the germline V gene.

CDR3 in DNA: TGCGCCAGCAGCCAAGCCTCTGGGATGGGGACCCTGAACCGGTATGGCTACACCTTC. Amino acid sequence: CASSQASGMGTLNRYGYTF. The V gene is TRBV4-1, the J gene TRBJ1-2; tentative D call: TRBD1 (5 bases). Deletions cut 1 base from V and 5 bases from J, with 26 bases between. The CDR3 spans 19 residues. Germline assignment: CDR1 MGHRA and CDR2 YSYEKL.

The chain has TRBV6-5 and TRBJ1-1; D not resolved. Between the trimmed V and J ends, which lost 5 bases and 4 bases, there was a span of 14 bases. This CDR3 is built from 14 residues. Germline CDR1 MNHEY, CDR2 SVGAGI. The CDR3 DNA is TGTGCCAGCAGTCTTTCTCCGGTGGTCACTGAAGCTTTCTTT. Translating gives CASSLSPVVTEAFF.

The V gene is TRBV28, the J gene TRBJ2-3; D is unclear. The CDR3 has 14 amino acids. Germline-derived CDR1 and CDR2 are MDHEN and SYDVKM. The germline V and J ends were trimmed by 3 bases and 1 base, with 8 bases remaining between them. The CDR3 here is CASSLRIRTDTQYF. The CDR3 nucleotides read TGTGCCAGCAGTTTGCGGATACGCACAGATACGCAGTATTTT. Full variable domain (remainder filled in from reference TRBV28 and TRBJ2-3): DVKVTQSSRYLVKRTGEKVFLECVQDMDHENMFWYRQDPGLGLRLIYFSYDVKMKEKGDIPEGYSVSREKKERFSLILESASTNQTSMYLCASSLRIRTDTQYFGPGTRLTVL.

The CDR3 sequence: CASLGATNEKLFF. Written as DNA, the CDR3 is TGTGCCAGCTTAGGGGCAACTAATGAAAAACTGTTTTTT. The genes are TRBV6-9 and TRBJ1-4; D may be TRBD1 (5 bases). The CDR3 is 13 residues long. Trimming stripped 8 bases from V and 0 bases from J, with 7 bases between. Germline loops: CDR1 MNHGY, CDR2 SVAAGI.

The J gene is TRBJ1-6, the V gene TRBV6-1, with 8 bases that match TRBD1. The CDR3 runs 15 residues. In germline, CDR1 is MNHNS, CDR2 SASEGT. V dropped 3 bases and J dropped 7; count of bases not matched to a gene: 5. CDR3 sequence (DNA): TGTGCCAGCAGTGAGTTTCCAGGGGGCAATTCACCCCTCCACTTT. It specifies CASSEFPGGNSPLHF.

The chain combines TRBV11-2 with TRBJ2-5, with 11 bases that match TRBD2. The CDR3 contains 15 residues. Per germline, CDR1 SGHAT and CDR2 FQNNGV. The trim removed 4 bases at V and 5 bases at J, leaving 6 bases unmatched. The DNA for the CDR3 is TGTGCCAGCAGCTCCATAGCGGGGGGGCCCGAGACCCAGTACTTC. The encoded protein is CASSSIAGGPETQYF.

The V gene is TRBV19, the J gene TRBJ1-5; no definite D call. Looked up from germline, CDR1 is LNHDA and CDR2 is SQIVND (reference sequence). Trimming left V 1 base short and J 5 bases short, with 6 bases between. The CDR3 contains 13 residues. CDR3 loop: CASSIARDQPQHF. The DNA of the CDR3 is TGTGCCAGTAGTATAGCCCGGGATCAGCCCCAGCATTTT.

The chain is built from TRBV5-1 and TRBJ2-1, with 9 nucleotides matching TRBD2. This CDR3 has 16 residues. The V segment lost 0 bases and the J segment 6 bases; nucleotides outside the gene matches: 7. CDR1 SGHRS and CDR2 YFSETQ come from the germline V gene. Written as DNA, the CDR3 is TGCGCCAGCAGCTTGGCCTTGTTGCGGGGGGGCAATGAGCAGTTCTTC. Its translation: CASSLALLRGGNEQFF. Based on the CDR3 plus reference TRBV5-1 and TRBJ2-1, the full variable domain is KAGVTQTPRYLIKTRGQQVTLSCSPISGHRSVSWYQQTPGQGLQFLFEYFSETQRNKGNFPGRFSGRQFSNSRSEMNVSTLELGDSALYLCASSLALLRGGNEQFFGPGTRLTVL.

The chain employs TRBV27 and TRBJ2-6; 12 nucleotides match TRBD1. CDR3 size: 21 residues. Germline assignment: CDR1 MNHEY and CDR2 SMNVEV (reference sequence). J gave up 2 bases and V 4 bases, and 15 bases lay outside the gene matches. CDR3 nucleotide sequence: TGTGCCAGCAGTTCCCGGGACAGGGGGCCTAGCGGGGGAGCTGGGGCCAACGTCCTGACTTTC. Translation gives CASSSRDRGPSGGAGANVLTF.

The rearrangement joins TRBV6-5 to TRBJ1-1; unclear D gene. The CDR3 loop spans 15 amino acids. In germline, CDR1 is MNHEY, CDR2 SVGAGI. The V end lost 0 bases, the J end lost 3 bases, and 11 bases lay between the germline ends. CDR3 in amino acids: CASSYSILADTEAFF. The CDR3, as DNA: TGTGCCAGCAGTTACTCGATTCTCGCGGACACTGAAGCTTTCTTT.